Here is one T cell receptor (beta chain) with its context. Its antigen is currently unknown. These data come from a study of cytomegalovirus exposure and HLA in healthy donors. Study-wide results and limits: Productive rates of about 87% or about 30% were seen for most TCR beta V segments in an earlier analysis. Overall, 164 TCR beta chains were annotated as cytomegalovirus-associated. Later on, an analysis showed TCR association rates differing by HLA locus, with DRB1 the most and HLA-C the fewest.

The PCR made use of 60 Vbeta and 13 Jbeta primers. Generated by immunoSEQ multiplex PCR, the TCRdb table keeps only in-frame clones and is missing some. The repertoire holds 80,000 to 130,000 clones, with around 76% as singletons. The sequence derives from a woman between 50 and 59 years old in good health and CMV-seropositive. Sequencing input: PBMCs.

CDR3 in amino acids: CASSLLAGEYTGELFF. The DNA of the CDR3 is TGTGCCAGCAGCCTTCTAGCGGGGGAGTACACCGGGGAGCTGTTTTTT. V and J are TRBV7-2 and TRBJ2-2, with 10 bases aligning to TRBD2. After removal of 5 bases from V and 3 bases from J, the junction contained 6 bases not matched to a gene. CDR1 SGHTA and CDR2 FQGNSA come from the germline V gene. This CDR3 comprises 16 residues.